What follows are 13 T cell receptor beta chains derived from one specimen sequenced in a study of blood T cell repertoires in COVID-19. Profiling relied on immunoSEQ multiplex PCR, and the TCRdb table lists in-frame clones only, not all of them. The repertoire has about 370,000 clones, 90% of them found once; the top ten carry 5% to 8.5%. Specimen: peripheral blood. The receptors come from a man younger than 35 with active or convalescent COVID-19.

The chain uses TRBV6-2 or TRBV6-3 and TRBJ2-3; D remains ambiguous. V gave up 3 bases and J gave up 6 bases, with 19 bases separating them. CDR1 MNHEY and CDR2 SVGEGT come from the germline V gene. The CDR3 is 16 amino acids. The CDR3 DNA follows: TGTGCCAGCAGTTATCTCCTCCTAGAGTTATCCGATACGCAGTATTTT. This sequence encodes CASSYLLLELSDTQYF.

As concerns this clone: At the DNA level, this CDR3 is encoded by other sequences in the same sample as well. The rearrangement links TRBV7-2 to TRBJ2-7; D may be TRBD2 (7 bases). CDR3 length: 15 residues. CDR1 is SGHTA, CDR2 FQGNSA, per germline. The V end was cut by 1 base, the J end by 0 bases, with 10 bases between. The CDR3 loop is CASSLGRGASYEQYF. CDR3 DNA sequence: TGTGCCAGCAGCTTAGGTCGGGGGGCCTCCTACGAGCAGTACTTC. Full variable domain (missing parts from reference TRBV7-2 and TRBJ2-7): GAGVSQSPSNKVTEKGKDVELRCDPISGHTALYWYRQSLGQGLEFLIYFQGNSAPDKSGLPSDRFSAERTGGSVSTLTIQRTQQEDSAVYLCASSLGRGASYEQYFGPGTRLTVT.

This chain uses TRBV9 with TRBJ2-6; perhaps TRBD1 as D (5 bases). The CDR3 consists of 18 residues. Germline assignment: CDR1 SGDLS and CDR2 YYNGEE. Trimming took 0 bases from V and 0 from J, leaving 13 bases between them. The CDR3 region is CASSVVLGENSGANVLTF. As DNA, the CDR3 is TGTGCCAGCAGCGTAGTGTTAGGGGAAAACTCTGGGGCCAACGTCCTGACTTTC.

The rearrangement uses TRBV27 and TRBJ2-2; a possible D gene is TRBD2 (5 bases). This CDR3 is 14 amino acids long. The ends were cut back, 3 bases at V and 2 bases at J, with 7 bases in the middle. Per germline, CDR1 MNHEY and CDR2 SMNVEV (reference sequence). The CDR3 here is CASSFGLNTGELFF. The CDR3 DNA is TGTGCCAGCAGTTTCGGACTTAACACCGGGGAGCTGTTTTTT.

The V gene is TRBV5-5, the J gene TRBJ2-7; D gene unclear. Between the trimmed V and J ends, which lost 1 base and 1 base, there was a span of 15 bases. Germline V lookup: CDR1 SGHKS, CDR2 YYEKEE (reference sequence). CDR3 length: 16 amino acids. As DNA, the CDR3 is TGTGCCAGCAGCTTGAAGGTGACAACTGGGTCCTACGAGCAGTACTTC. Its protein is CASSLKVTTGSYEQYF. Together with reference TRBV5-5 and TRBJ2-7, the CDR3 gives the full variable domain: DAGVTQSPTHLIKTRGQQVTLRCSPISGHKSVSWYQQVLGQGPQFIFQYYEKEERGRGNFPDRFSARQFPNYSSELNVNALLLGDSALYLCASSLKVTTGSYEQYFGPGTRLTVT.

The chain has TRBV12-3 or TRBV12-4 and TRBJ1-2; tentatively, D is TRBD1 (6 bases). The CDR3 spans 13 residues. V lost 3 bases and J lost 8, with 13 bases in between. The chain's CDR3 is CASSFDTGLGYTF. The CDR3 DNA reads as TGTGCCAGCAGTTTTGATACAGGGTTAGGCTACACCTTC.

The chain links TRBV18 to TRBJ1-1, with 7 positions matching TRBD1. CDR3 length: 14 residues. Trimming at V came to 3 bases and at J to 5 bases, leaving 6 bases not matched to a gene. Germline V gene lookup returns CDR1 KGHSH and CDR2 LQKENI. The CDR3 nucleotides read TGTGCCAGCTCACCCCGACAGGGAAGTACTGAAGCTTTCTTT. Residues: CASSPRQGSTEAFF.

This sequence joins TRBV5-5 and TRBJ2-1; D gene ambiguous. This CDR3 region has 14 residues. Trimming shortened V by 6 bases and J by 4 bases, and 14 bases separated the two germline ends. Germline values: CDR1 SGHKS, CDR2 YYEKEE (reference sequence). CDR3 DNA sequence: TGTGCCAGCACCGCTTGGGCCCTTTACAATGAGCAGTTCTTC. Translating gives CASTAWALYNEQFF.

This clone was recorded only once. This chain links TRBV19 with TRBJ2-3; TRBD2 aligns across 8 bases. The CDR3 spans 14 residues. The V and J ends lost 5 bases and 5 bases, in that order; junction bases with no gene match: 6. From germline, CDR1 is LNHDA and CDR2 SQIVND (reference sequence). The CDR3 protein is CASSLGGALDTQYF. The CDR3 DNA is TGTGCCAGTAGTCTCGGGGGGGCATTAGATACGCAGTATTTT.

J is TRBJ2-3 and V is TRBV11-3; D is undetermined. CDR1 and CDR2 from the germline V gene are SGHNT and YENEEA. V was pared by 6 bases and J by 4 bases, with 11 bases between. The CDR3 extends over 13 amino acids. This CDR3 reads CASSSSNSDTQYF. As DNA, the CDR3 is TGTGCCAGCAGTAGTTCTAACTCAGATACGCAGTATTTT.

CDR3 coding DNA: TGTGCCAGCAGCTGGGACAGAGGCAATCAGCCCCAGCATTTT. Its protein is CASSWDRGNQPQHF. The genes are TRBV6-2 or TRBV6-3 and TRBJ1-5; TRBD1 matches 7 bases. This CDR3 is built from 14 residues. Germline values: CDR1 MNHEY, CDR2 SVGEGT. The junction had 4 bases not matched to a gene; V was cut back by 6 bases and J by 2 bases.

The chain couples TRBV5-5 to TRBJ2-6; TRBD1 agrees at 9 bases. Germline-derived CDR1 and CDR2 are SGHKS and YYEKEE (reference sequence). This CDR3 region has 19 residues. The V gene end was trimmed by 2 bases and the J gene end by 4 bases; junction bases not matched to a gene: 13. The CDR3, as DNA: TGTGCCAGCAGCTTTCTGTTTGGGACAGGGACCTCCGGGGCCAACGTCCTGACTTTC. Amino acids: CASSFLFGTGTSGANVLTF.

The genes are TRBV5-5 and TRBJ2-7, with 7 bases matching TRBD1. CDR1 is SGHKS, CDR2 YYEKEE, per germline (reference sequence). V was clipped by 0 bases and J by 1 base; unmatched bases: 10. The CDR3 contains 17 residues. The CDR3 DNA reads TGTGCCAGCAGCTTGGTTGTGATACAGGGGTCGTCCTACGAGCAGTACTTC. Protein product: CASSLVVIQGSSYEQYF.